This TCR beta chain was profiled in a study of PD-L1 blockade in urothelial cancer. Study details: Patients began atezolizumab, 1,200 mg intravenously every 3 weeks, in the mid-2010s. Specimens of blood held a median count of 141,255 T cells.

Time point noted: pretreatment peripheral blood. The germline CDR1 and CDR2 sequences are SEHNR and FQNEAQ (reference sequence). This CDR3 spans 13 amino acids. V was cut by 11 bases and J by 0 bases, with 12 bases left in between. With regard to this clone: Its antigen remains unknown.

Study-wide results and caveats: Tumor-associated clones in blood expanded more at 3 weeks in durable-benefit patients.

TCRdb keeps only in-frame clones here, not all; method: immunoSEQ multiplex PCR. The table lists more than 75,000 clones, 84% of them singletons, with around 2.1% in the top ten. This receptor was identified in a man in his sixties with urothelial cancer. The genes are TRBV7-9 and TRBJ2-3, with a tentative D call TRBD2 (5 bases). The sample here was PBMCs, taken around atezolizumab (anti-PD-L1) treatment. CDR3 sequence (DNA): TGTGCCGCACTCGGCGGGAGCACAGATACGCAGTATTTT. Its protein product is CAALGGSTDTQYF. The whole variable domain, filled in from reference TRBV7-9 and TRBJ2-3, reads DTGVSQNPRHKITKRGQNVTFRCDPISEHNRLYWYRQTLGQGPEFLTYFQNEAQLEKSRLLSDRFSAERPKGSFSTLEIQRTEQGDSAMYLCAALGGSTDTQYFGPGTRLTVL.